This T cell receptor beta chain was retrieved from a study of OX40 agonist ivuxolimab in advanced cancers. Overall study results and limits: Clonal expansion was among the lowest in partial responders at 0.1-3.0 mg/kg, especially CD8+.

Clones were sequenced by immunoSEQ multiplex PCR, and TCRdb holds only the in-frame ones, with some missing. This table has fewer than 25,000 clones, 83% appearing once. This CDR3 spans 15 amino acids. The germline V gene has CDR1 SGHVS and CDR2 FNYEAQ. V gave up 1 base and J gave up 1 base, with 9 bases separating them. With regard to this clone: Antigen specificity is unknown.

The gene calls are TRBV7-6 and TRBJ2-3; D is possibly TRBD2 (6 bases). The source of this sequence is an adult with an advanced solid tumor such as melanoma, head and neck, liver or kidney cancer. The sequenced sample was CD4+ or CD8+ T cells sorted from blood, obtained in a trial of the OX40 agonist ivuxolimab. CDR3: CASSLVPSGTDTQYF. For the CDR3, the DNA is TGTGCCAGCAGCTTAGTCCCTAGCGGCACAGATACGCAGTATTTT. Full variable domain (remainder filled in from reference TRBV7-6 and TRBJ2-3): GAGVSQSPRYKVTKRGQDVALRCDPISGHVSLYWYRQALGQGPEFLTYFNYEAQQDKSGLPNDRFSAERPEGSISTLTIQRTEQRDSAMYRCASSLVPSGTDTQYFGPGTRLTVL.